These T cell receptor beta chains were read from a single sample in a study of blood T cell repertoires in COVID-19. The table came from immunoSEQ multiplex PCR; TCRdb's copy has only in-frame clones and leaves some out. The table shows 250,000 or so clones, with about 83% occurring only once. Sample: PBMCs or T cells enriched from blood (not recorded which). The receptors originated from a woman aged 45-59 years who had recovered from COVID-19. CDR3s include the opening cysteine and the closing phenylalanine or tryptophan. The order of the fields is clone size, V gene, D gene, J gene, CDR3 protein, CDR3 DNA. A D gene is named only where the DNA matches it firmly. A clone size is listed for some rows: how often the clone was seen (once, few, many), or a class if it is expanded.

>.|TRBV27|TRBD2|TRBJ2-1
CASSLSGSGTYNEQFF
TGTGCCAGCAGTTTATCGGGTAGCGGGACCTACAATGAGCAGTTCTTC
>once|TRBV29-1|.|TRBJ1-1
CSVWGGNQGTEAFF
TGCAGCGTCTGGGGCGGAAACCAAGGCACTGAAGCTTTCTTT
>.|TRBV5-4|.|TRBJ1-2
CASSLYRFNYGYTF
TGTGCCAGCAGCTTGTACAGATTTAACTATGGCTACACCTTC
>.|TRBV21-1|.|TRBJ1-4
CASSTMRGAEKLFF
TGTGCCAGCAGCACGATGCGGGGTGCTGAAAAACTGTTTTTT
>.|TRBV5-5|TRBD1|TRBJ2-1
CASSLVGGTGYYNEQFF
TGTGCCAGCAGCTTGGTGGGCGGGACAGGGTACTACAATGAGCAGTTCTTC
>.|TRBV7-3|TRBD1|TRBJ1-2
CASSSFPGQATNYGYTF
TGTGCCAGCAGTTCCTTTCCCGGACAGGCCACTAACTATGGCTACACCTTC
>.|TRBV28|TRBD1|TRBJ2-7
CANSFRTGAYEQYF
TGTGCCAACAGTTTCCGGACAGGGGCTTACGAGCAGTACTTC
>.|TRBV12-5|TRBD2|TRBJ2-3
CASGLILAGGTDTQYF
TGTGCTAGTGGATTAATACTAGCGGGGGGGACAGATACGCAGTATTTT
>.|TRBV11-2|.|TRBJ2-7
CASSLGRVEQYF
TGTGCCAGCAGCTTAGGGCGGGTCGAGCAGTACTTC
>once|TRBV7-8|.|TRBJ2-3
CASSSRSRVTDTQYF
TGTGCCAGCAGCTCCCGCTCCCGGGTCACAGATACGCAGTATTTT
>once|TRBV7-9|.|TRBJ2-6
CASSNRVSGANVLTF
TGTGCCAGCAGCAACAGGGTTTCTGGGGCCAACGTCCTGACTTTC
>.|TRBV18|.|TRBJ2-7
CASSQWTDSYEQYF
TGTGCCAGCTCACAATGGACAGATAGCTACGAGCAGTACTTC
>.|TRBV28|.|TRBJ2-1
CASSLRWLASSYNEQFF
TGTGCCAGCAGTTTAAGGTGGCTAGCGAGCTCCTACAATGAGCAGTTCTTC
>.|TRBV19|.|TRBJ2-2
CASSILRGRTGELFF
TGTGCCAGTAGTATCCTGCGGGGACGTACCGGGGAGCTGTTTTTT
>.|TRBV19|TRBD1|TRBJ2-5
CASSNRTGGKKETQYF
TGTGCCAGTAGTAATCGGACAGGGGGGAAAAAAGAGACCCAGTACTTC
>.|TRBV28|TRBD1|TRBJ1-1
CASSLEPRDRGMNTEAFF
TGTGCCAGCAGTTTAGAGCCTCGGGACAGGGGAATGAACACTGAAGCTTTCTTT
>.|TRBV19|.|TRBJ2-2
CASGHRAPNTGELFF
TGTGCCAGCGGACACCGCGCGCCTAACACCGGGGAGCTGTTTTTT
>.|TRBV11-1|.|TRBJ1-1
CASSFPGNTEAFF
TGTGCCAGCAGCTTCCCCGGGAACACTGAAGCTTTCTTT
>.|TRBV21-1|.|TRBJ1-1
CASSDQGTDLNTEAFF
TGTGCCAGCAGCGACCAAGGGACAGACCTGAACACTGAAGCTTTCTTT
>.|TRBV28|.|TRBJ1-4
CASSPRPKWEKLFF
TGTGCCAGCAGTCCACGCCCTAAGTGGGAAAAACTGTTTTTT